This T cell receptor beta chain was identified in a study of regulatory T cells in long-lasting Graves disease (dated by TCRdb to about 2021). Concerning the study at large: Patients with newly diagnosed Graves' disease had been on antithyroid drugs for under 3 months. The study was conducted in China and was registered as a clinical trial. A total of some 33 samples were covered by TCR sequencing, comprising around 13 persistent and around 20 newly diagnosed Graves' disease patients. Peripheral blood TCR sequencing and RNA sequencing compared persistent Graves' disease patients with newly diagnosed Graves' disease patients. Overall study outcomes, separate from this receptor: TRBV28, TRBJ1-2 and TRBJ2-5 were preferentially used in persistent disease, while TRBV20-1 and TRBJ2-1 were favored in newly diagnosed disease. Persistent Graves' disease patients showed lower TCR Shannon entropy and fewer highly expanded clones than newly diagnosed patients, suggesting clonal expansion. Only peripheral blood was studied, because thyroid tissue, the primary lesion, was inaccessible. The small sample size was acknowledged by the authors as a limitation that may reduce accuracy. Sequencing and analysis were limited to the TCR beta chain. Persistent patients shared more public clonotypes among themselves (around 2,500) than newly diagnosed patients did (over 900).

The time point label, read with the paper, signifies: newly diagnosed GD, antithyroid drugs for less than 3 months. For both TCR sequencing and RNA sequencing, RNA was extracted from PBMCs using TRIzol. The diagnosis of Graves' disease followed American Thyroid Association guidelines. Recruitment of patients was carried out at an endocrinology department in Xi'an, China. Each patient gave approximately 10 milliliters of peripheral blood, collected in an EDTA anticoagulant tube. Ficoll Paque Plus density gradient separation was used to isolate PBMCs, and no further T cell sorting was done. An Agilent 2100 Bioanalyzer and agarose gel were used to assess RNA quality, and a NanoDrop 2000 was used to measure RNA concentration. This clonotype showed up many times. No antigen is known for it. No much larger clonotype is one base removed from it; base qualities were not supplied. Libraries were made using multiplex PCR. The reads were generated on an Illumina HiSeq 4000. To build TCR beta libraries, CDR3 regions were amplified by Arm-PCR using iRepertoire HTBI primers. Before sequencing, the PCR products went through gel purification. On the study's bioinformatics: Across samples, some 62 TRBV and roughly 15 TRBJ segments were identified and used for gene usage analysis of CDR3 amino acid clonotypes. COPE and FqMerger were used to merge filtered high-quality paired reads into contigs. BLAST was used to align contigs to IMGT TRBV, TRBD and TRBJ reference genes, and CDR3 was defined according to IMGT. Any clonotype with a frequency above 0.1% was classified as a highly expanded clone. Shannon entropy was used to measure repertoire diversity, and the Gini coefficient was used to measure V-J evenness. Clonotypes shared by more than one individual were considered public. Starting from the raw public reads, TCRdb applied fastp trimming at Q25, assembled clones with MiXCR and retained in-frame beta chains. Rows with one shared CDR3 protein collapse into an entry with the most common genes and DNA. Here the V and J calls rest on TCRdb's processing, not on the authors' analysis. In all, the sample holds almost 450,000 distinct CDR3 sequences, and around 15% of those were seen once. The ten largest clones add up to about 10% of the sample.

The V end loses 3 bases and the J end loses 3 bases, and a stretch of 6 bases separates them. Measured from the cysteine to the phenylalanine, the CDR3 is 12 residues long. Only the CDR3 portion is preserved as DNA: 36 bases, with reading frame beginning at the first base. CDR1 is given as PRHDT and CDR2 as FYEKMQ, both from the germline V gene (reference sequence). The sample was also linked to a second study, of T cells in Graves' hyperthyroidism and ophthalmopathy. In that second paper, the authors write: A patient counted as having stable Graves' hyperthyroidism if no progression to ophthalmopathy occurred over 18 months of follow-up. Hyperthyroidism patients were aged 18 to 65 years and newly diagnosed, with disease duration of less than 2 months. Any patient with an uncontrolled infection, another autoimmune disease, pregnancy or lactation was excluded. Diagnoses were established on the basis of clinical symptoms, serum thyroxine and TRAb, thyroid ultrasound, and orbital computed tomography. A first-round RT-PCR of the TCR CDR3 used the HTBI primer set with the Qiagen OneStep RT-PCR kit. Most expanded thyroid clonotypes (frequency above 0.001) were also found in blood, which suggests that blood repertoires may mirror thyroid immune responses. Ophthalmopathy was separated from stable hyperthyroidism by a 13 V-J signature model, with around 90% sensitivity and just over 81% specificity obtained in cross-validation and 80%/75% obtained in testing. In validation, the model predicted progression to ophthalmopathy with about 71% sensitivity and about 73% specificity, a median of roughly seven months before onset. A discovery cohort of about a hundred patients, fewer than 50 with Graves' ophthalmopathy and fewer than 65 with stable Graves' hyperthyroidism, was used to find distinguishing TCR V-J signatures. An independent validation cohort of around 19 hyperthyroidism patients and about 15 patients who later progressed to ophthalmopathy tested prospective prediction of ophthalmopathy. The approximately 90 discovery patients were randomly split 7:3 into training and test sets. In addition, the study compared T-cell repertoires in thyroid tissue and in blood from roughly 6 Graves' hyperthyroidism patients. After blood sampling, hyperthyroidism patients were treated with methimazole at a starting dose of 30 mg daily, and ophthalmopathy patients were treated with high-dose intravenous methylprednisolone. Libraries were constructed in a second round of multiplex PCR, after which size selection and purification were performed. The libraries were sequenced on an Illumina HiSeq2000 using paired-end 100 bp reads. SOAPnuke was used to process the raw data, throwing out any read that contained adapters or uncalled bases, had a mean Phred below 15, or lacked an exact constant-primer or identifier match. High-quality paired reads were merged with COPE v1.2.5, and unique nucleotide sequences were defined as clonotypes. MiTCR v1.1 was used to align the clonotypes against IMGT TRBV, TRBD and TRBJ reference segments. The analysis was restricted to V-J combinations with a frequency above 0.0001, which together covered just over 98% of the repertoires. A TCS score was defined as the ratio between F50 (clonal expansion) and ExV (chaos), using BLOSUM62-based TCRdist between CDR3 peptides within each V-J. Welch's t-statistics and random forest reduced roughly 530 V-J features to 13, which were used in a naive Bayes classifier (R e1071). No statistical method was used to set the sample size in advance, and investigators knew the group allocation. The paper reports TCR Vbeta CDR3 sequencing of about 140 peripheral blood samples: 43 ophthalmopathy, approximately 74 hyperthyroidism and around 17 progressor patients.

The sequence joins TRBV13 to TRBJ2-7; the D gene identity is not certain. The specimen comprised peripheral blood mononuclear cells (PBMCs), sampled at new diagnosis, from a patient treated with antithyroid drugs. The TCR comes from a woman in her 30s with Graves disease. Donor details come from another sample of the same person, matched by shared clones. The encoded CDR3 is CASSFRGYEQYF. The DNA sequence is given as TGTGCCAGCAGCTTCCGTGGCTACGAGCAGTACTTC.